This entry lists 31 T cell receptor beta chains sequenced from one sample in a study of CD8 T cells in Susac syndrome. Random hexamers primed reverse transcription of about 0.45 to 1 ug RNA. TCRdb passed the immunoSEQ multiplex PCR reads through MiXCR, listing each CDR3 protein once. This sample yields hundreds of thousands of distinct CDR3 sequences, of which 90% to 96% are seen a single time; approximately 0.1% belongs to the top ten. The sample comprised CD4+ T cells from PBMCs. The source of these receptors is a human donor with Susac syndrome.

This clonotype has a single count. The rearrangement links TRBV29-1 to TRBJ2-1; 8 bases match TRBD1. CDR3 length equals 15 residues. The germline CDR1 and CDR2 sequences are SQVTM and ANQGSEA. V shed 3 bases, J shed 2 bases, and the junction held 6 bases outside the gene matches. This chain's CDR3 is CSVEGTGITYNEQFF. DNA of the CDR3: TGCAGCGTTGAGGGGACAGGTATCACCTACAATGAGCAGTTCTTC.

V gene TRBV6-6 combines with J gene TRBJ2-7; 15 bases are shared with TRBD2. Germline CDR1 reads MNHNY; CDR2 reads SVGAGI (reference sequence). The CDR3 totals 16 residues. Germline trimming cut 5 bases from V and 4 bases from J; bases unmatched to any gene: 6. CDR3 amino acids: CASSPPGTSGRYEQYF. Written as DNA, the CDR3 is TGTGCCAGCAGTCCCCCCGGGACTAGCGGGAGGTACGAGCAGTACTTC.

The chain recombines TRBV9 with TRBJ2-4; 12 bases agree with TRBD2. The CDR3 is made up of 16 amino acids. Germline V gives CDR1 SGDLS, CDR2 YYNGEE. V lost 0 bases and J lost 4; bases outside the gene matches: 2. CDR3 residues: CASSVGLAGVKNIQYF. The CDR3 nucleotides read TGTGCCAGCAGCGTAGGACTAGCGGGAGTAAAAAACATTCAGTACTTC.

CDR3 sequence reads: CASSYSIRVMYGYTF. The CDR3 DNA is TGTGCCAGCAGTTACTCGATCAGAGTTATGTATGGCTACACCTTC. The chain uses TRBV6-5 and TRBJ1-2; D remains unclear. V lost 0 bases and J 5 bases, leaving 13 bases between the germline ends. The CDR3 runs 15 residues. Germline V gene sequence: CDR1 MNHEY, CDR2 SVGAGI.

The chain links TRBV2 to TRBJ2-4; no reliable D call. This CDR3 comprises 17 residues. Trimming stripped 8 bases from V and 1 base from J, with 21 bases between. Germline V lookup: CDR1 SNHLY, CDR2 FYNNEI. The CDR3 is CASRWAARSSAKNIQYF. CDR3 in DNA: TGTGCCAGCCGTTGGGCAGCGCGCTCCTCCGCCAAAAACATTCAGTACTTC.

V and J are TRBV29-1 and TRBJ2-3; D might be TRBD1 (5 bases). Germline lookup yields CDR1 SQVTM and CDR2 ANQGSEA. Trimming pared 5 bases from V and 8 bases from J, leaving 23 bases between. The CDR3 totals 15 residues. The CDR3 is CSVSEDSRAERTQYF. The CDR3 DNA is TGCAGCGTTTCCGAAGACAGTCGCGCCGAACGTACGCAGTATTTT.

This sequence joins TRBV11-2 and TRBJ2-3, with TRBD2 identical over 10 bases. The CDR3 contains 16 residues. V dropped 2 bases and J dropped 6; count of bases not matched to a gene: 8. Germline CDR1 is SGHAT and CDR2 is FQNNGV. CDR3 amino acids: CASSLRLAGVVDTQYF. As DNA, the CDR3 is TGTGCCAGCAGCTTAAGGCTAGCGGGAGTCGTCGATACGCAGTATTTT. The full variable domain, rest sourced from reference TRBV11-2 and TRBJ2-3, is EAGVAQSPRYKIIEKRQSVAFWCNPISGHATLYWYQQILGQGPKLLIQFQNNGVVDDSQLPKDRFSAERLKGVDSTLKIQPAKLEDSAVYLCASSLRLAGVVDTQYFGPGTRLTVL.

This chain connects TRBV12-3 or TRBV12-4 to TRBJ1-2, with D perhaps TRBD1 (6 bases). Trimming removed 8 bases from V and 4 bases from J, with 17 bases in between. This CDR3 spans 14 amino acids. As DNA, the CDR3 is TGTGCCAGCGACCACGACAGGCCCACCTATGGCTACACCTTC. Amino acid sequence: CASDHDRPTYGYTF.

Concerning this clonotype: One end of the junction does not line up with germline, which may come from a read error. This chain links TRBV3-1 with TRBJ1-1, with D perhaps matching TRBD1 (6 bases). This CDR3 has 13 residues. The germline V gene has CDR1 LGHDT and CDR2 YNNKEL (reference sequence). The CDR3 DNA follows: TGTGCCAGCAGCTACAGGGAAGGAGCTGAAGTTTTCTTT. It encodes CASSYREGAEVFF.

DNA of the CDR3: TGCAGTGCGTCGACTAGCGGGAGGCCTAACGAGCAGTACTTC. It encodes CSASTSGRPNEQYF. J is TRBJ2-7 and V is TRBV20-1, with 13 bases fitting TRBD2. CDR3 size: 14 residues. Per germline, CDR1 DFQATT and CDR2 SNEGSKA (reference sequence). With V trimmed by 6 bases and J by 5 bases, 7 bases remained unmatched.

This clonotype is a singleton in its sample. The chain is built from TRBV27 and TRBJ2-7, with 10 nucleotides matching TRBD2. CDR1 and CDR2 from the germline V gene are MNHEY and SMNVEV (reference sequence). The CDR3 runs 15 residues. With 3 bases clipped from V and 3 bases from J, the junction kept 5 bases outside the gene matches. The CDR3 here is CASSLRTSGLYEQYF. DNA of the CDR3: TGTGCCAGCAGTTTGCGGACTAGCGGCCTCTACGAGCAGTACTTC.

The chain joins TRBV30 to TRBJ2-5, with D uncertain. Trimming took off 3 bases at V and 5 bases at J, with 16 bases between the two ends. Germline CDR1 is GTSNPN and CDR2 is SVGIG (reference sequence). This CDR3 comprises 14 residues. CDR3 in DNA: TGTGCCTGGAGAACACGTGGTTCGCGGGAGACCCAGTACTTC. Protein product: CAWRTRGSRETQYF.

The chain has TRBV29-1 and TRBJ2-5; TRBD1 agrees at 12 bases. V shed 2 bases and J 3 bases; nucleotides not matched to a gene: 16. Germline-derived CDR1 and CDR2 are SQVTM and ANQGSEA. The length of the CDR3 is 19 residues. CDR3 residues: CSVENWVGQGARDKETQYF. The CDR3 DNA reads TGCAGCGTTGAAAATTGGGTGGGACAGGGGGCCAGAGATAAAGAGACCCAGTACTTC.

The V and J genes are TRBV6-6 and TRBJ1-1; tentative D call: TRBD1 (5 bases). CDR3 length: 12 amino acids. CDR1 and CDR2 (germline): MNHNY, SVGAGI (reference sequence). The V end was cut by 2 bases, the J end by 5 bases, with 6 bases between. Here the CDR3 reads CASSYGGTEAFF. CDR3 in DNA: TGTGCCAGCAGTTACGGGGGGACTGAAGCTTTCTTT.

This clonotype was observed a single time. CDR3 sequence (DNA): TGTGCCAGCAGCCTCGCTGGGGACCGACAGTTCTTC. It yields the protein CASSLAGDRQFF. The J gene is TRBJ2-1, the V gene TRBV3-1; D tentatively reads TRBD1 or TRBD2 (5 bases each). The V and J ends lost 4 bases and 13 bases respectively, with 14 bases between them. CDR1 is LGHDT, CDR2 YNNKEL, per germline (reference sequence). CDR3 length: 12 residues.

The chain links TRBV5-4 to TRBJ2-1; TRBD2 matches 13 bases. The trim removed 4 bases at V and 7 bases at J, leaving 8 bases unmatched. CDR1 is SGHNT and CDR2 is YYREEE in the germline V gene (reference sequence). CDR3 length equals 16 residues. The CDR3 bases are TGTGCCAGCAGCCCACAGACTAGCGGGAGGATGAATGAGCAGTTCTTC. Protein product: CASSPQTSGRMNEQFF.

This chain uses TRBV27 with TRBJ2-5; no clear D gene. Trimming removed 8 bases from V and 5 bases from J, with 6 bases in between. From germline, CDR1 is MNHEY and CDR2 SMNVEV (reference sequence). The CDR3 is 10 amino acids. The DNA of the CDR3 is TGTGCCAGCGGGGTCGAGACCCAGTACTTC. It codes for CASGVETQYF.

This chain joins TRBV23-1 and TRBJ2-7; 7 nucleotides match TRBD1. TRBV23-1 is an ORF, with its function uncertain. Trimming removed 1 base from V and 4 bases from J; junction bases left unmatched: 4. The CDR3 spans 14 residues. The CDR3: CASSQCGQAYEQYF. In nucleotides, the CDR3 is TGCGCCAGCAGTCAATGCGGACAGGCGTACGAGCAGTACTTC.

In its sample, this clonotype was seen once. The chain uses TRBV19 and TRBJ2-5, with a weak D call TRBD1 (6 bases). Germline CDR1 and CDR2: LNHDA and SQIVND (reference sequence). The V end lost 8 bases, the J end lost 4 bases, and 11 bases lay between the germline ends. This CDR3 is built from 12 residues. The CDR3 DNA reads TGTGCCAGTGTGGACAGAAGAGAGACCCAGTACTTC. It is translated as CASVDRRETQYF. Looking up the rest from reference TRBV19 and TRBJ2-5 gives the full variable domain: DGGITQSPKYLFRKEGQNVTLSCEQNLNHDAMYWYRQDPGQGLRLIYYSQIVNDFQKGDIAEGYSVSREKKESFPLTVTSAQKNPTAFYLCASVDRRETQYFGPGTRLLVL.

The chain carries TRBV29-1 and TRBJ1-1; D is perhaps TRBD1 (5 bases). CDR3 length: 13 residues. The V end lost 1 base, the J end lost 4 bases, and 10 bases lay between the germline ends. Per germline, CDR1 SQVTM and CDR2 ANQGSEA. This CDR3 reads CSVEGGGSTEAFF. CDR3 nucleotide sequence: TGCAGCGTTGAAGGGGGCGGAAGCACTGAAGCTTTCTTT. The full variable domain, with the rest looked up from reference TRBV29-1 and TRBJ1-1, is SAVISQKPSRDICQRGTSLTIQCQVDSQVTMMFWYRQQPGQSLTLIATANQGSEATYESGFVIDKFPISRPNLTFSTLTVSNMSPEDSSIYLCSVEGGGSTEAFFGQGTRLTVV.

The chain employs TRBV10-2 and TRBJ2-7; 7 bases agree with TRBD1. CDR1 is WSHSY, CDR2 SAAADI, per germline. V gave up 4 bases and J gave up 2 bases; unmatched junction bases: 2. The CDR3 is made up of 13 amino acids. The CDR3 DNA reads as TGCGCCAGCAGTGTGCAGGGGGCCTACGAGCAGTACTTC. This gives the protein CASSVQGAYEQYF.

The chain uses TRBV28 and TRBJ1-2; D call uncertain. The V end was cut by 5 bases, the J end by 7 bases, with 17 bases between. Germline values: CDR1 MDHEN, CDR2 SYDVKM. This CDR3 has 14 amino acids. CDR3: CASSEHEGLGGYTF. The CDR3 region has the DNA TGTGCCAGCAGTGAGCACGAGGGTCTCGGTGGCTACACCTTC.

This clonotype came up once. This sequence joins TRBV12-3 or TRBV12-4 and TRBJ1-4; possible D gene TRBD1, 6 bases. V lost 6 bases and J lost 6, with 14 bases in between. There are 14 residues in the CDR3. CDR3 DNA sequence: TGTGCCAGCAGCCCCTACTCAGGGGATGAAAAACTGTTTTTT. Protein: CASSPYSGDEKLFF.

In this sample, this clonotype turned up once. This chain links TRBV28 with TRBJ2-5, with a tentative D call TRBD2 (7 bases). Germline CDR1 reads MDHEN; CDR2 reads SYDVKM. V was clipped by 7 bases and J by 1 base, with 13 bases between them. The CDR3 extends over 14 amino acids. Written as DNA, the CDR3 is TGTGCCAGCACCTCCGGGGGGCTCCAAGAGACCCAGTACTTC. It codes for CASTSGGLQETQYF.

The chain combines TRBV28 with TRBJ2-3; maybe TRBD1 (6 bases). CDR1 is MDHEN and CDR2 is SYDVKM in the germline V gene. V was shortened by 3 bases and J by 5 bases, with 12 bases between the two germline ends. This CDR3 is 14 amino acids long. DNA for the CDR3: TGTGCCAGCAGTTTCGACAGGACACGAGATACGCAGTATTTT. This translates into CASSFDRTRDTQYF.

The chain is built from TRBV30 and TRBJ1-1, with 8 bases matching TRBD1. Losses at the gene ends were 5 bases for V and 1 base for J; bases not matched to a gene: 9. Looked up from germline, CDR1 is GTSNPN and CDR2 is SVGIG (reference sequence). The CDR3 has 15 amino acids. CDR3 sequence: CAWSKTGTGNTEAFF. CDR3 DNA sequence: TGTGCCTGGTCCAAAACCGGGACAGGGAACACTGAAGCTTTCTTT.

CDR3 sequence (DNA): TGTGCCAGCAGCTTAGGTTCAGGGGAGGAAAAACTGTTTTTT. Protein sequence: CASSLGSGEEKLFF. This rearrangement joins TRBV7-9 to TRBJ1-4, with D tentatively TRBD1 (6 bases). The germline gives CDR1 SEHNR, CDR2 FQNEAQ (reference sequence). Trimming pared 1 base from V and 8 bases from J, leaving 11 bases between. The length of the CDR3 is 14 residues. Filled out from reference TRBV7-9 and TRBJ1-4, the complete variable domain reads DTGVSQNPRHKITKRGQNVTFRCDPISEHNRLYWYRQTLGQGPEFLTYFQNEAQLEKSRLLSDRFSAERPKGSFSTLEIQRTEQGDSAMYLCASSLGSGEEKLFFGSGTQLSVL.

The chain uses TRBV6-5 and TRBJ1-2; the D is unclear. This CDR3 has 15 residues. CDR1 MNHEY and CDR2 SVGAGI come from the germline V gene. V was pared by 6 bases and J by 4 bases, with 18 bases between. The CDR3: CASSRDPKSAYGYTF. CDR3 sequence (DNA): TGTGCCAGCAGCCGCGATCCCAAGAGTGCCTATGGCTACACCTTC.

The V call is TRBV20-1, the J call TRBJ2-5; TRBD2 is a possible D gene (6 bases). Germline V gene lookup returns CDR1 DFQATT and CDR2 SNEGSKA (reference sequence). The length of the CDR3 is 14 residues. V was cut by 1 base and J by 5 bases, with 14 bases left in between. The CDR3 DNA follows: TGCAGTGCTAGAGTTGCGGGGACCTTGGAGACCCAGTACTTC. Its protein is CSARVAGTLETQYF.

This chain connects TRBV20-1 to TRBJ2-1; the D call may be TRBD1 or TRBD2 (5 bases each). This CDR3 spans 16 amino acids. V shed 6 bases and J shed 5 bases, with 23 bases lying between them. Germline CDR1 reads DFQATT; CDR2 reads SNEGSKA (reference sequence). In DNA form, the CDR3 reads TGCAGTGCCCCTATCGTTGGGGGAACTCCTAACAATGAGCAGTTCTTC. Translated, it gives CSAPIVGGTPNNEQFF.

The V and J genes are TRBV4-1 and TRBJ2-3; TRBD2 aligns across 8 bases. The CDR3 has 15 residues. Per the germline V gene, CDR1 is MGHRA and CDR2 is YSYEKL. V was pared by 4 bases and J by 5 bases, with 8 bases of the junction left unmatched. CDR3: CASSRLTSGRDTQYF. CDR3 nucleotides: TGCGCCAGCAGCCGACTAACTAGCGGAAGAGATACGCAGTATTTT.